These 27 T cell receptor beta chains originate from one sample sequenced in a study of blood T cell repertoires in COVID-19. TCRdb's copy holds only in-frame clones and misses some; the assay was immunoSEQ multiplex PCR. The sample has 95,000 to 150,000 clones, 83% seen once. Sequenced material: peripheral blood. These receptors all come from a man at least 80 years old with active or convalescent COVID-19.

The chain recombines TRBV4-3 with TRBJ1-2; a weak D match, TRBD1 (5 bases). Deletions cut 1 base from V and 4 bases from J, with 13 bases between. Germline-derived CDR1 and CDR2 are LGHNA and YSLEER. The CDR3 is 15 amino acids. The CDR3 protein is CASSQGAAGGYGYTF. The CDR3, as DNA: TGCGCCAGCAGCCAAGGGGCGGCCGGGGGCTATGGCTACACCTTC.

V and J are TRBV7-2 and TRBJ2-1, with TRBD2 identical over 7 bases. Germline V CDR1 and CDR2: SGHTA, FQGNSA. J was trimmed by 4 bases and V by 9 bases; bases with no gene match: 12. The CDR3 loop spans 15 amino acids. CDR3 bases: TGTGCCAGTCGGTTGGGGCTAGCGGATTACAATGAGCAGTTCTTC. Protein sequence: CASRLGLADYNEQFF.

The genes are TRBV5-1 and TRBJ1-5; D is unclear. Germline loops: CDR1 SGHRS, CDR2 YFSETQ. This CDR3 spans 15 amino acids. The V and J ends lost 0 bases and 3 bases respectively, with 10 bases between them. The CDR3 region is CASSLAPGINQPQHF. CDR3 bases: TGCGCCAGCAGCTTGGCCCCGGGGATCAATCAGCCCCAGCATTTT.

This chain joins TRBV6-4 and TRBJ2-1; the match to TRBD2 covers 11 bases. Germline loops: CDR1 MRHNA, CDR2 SNTAGT. Unmatched junction bases numbered 5, after V lost 4 bases and J lost 0 bases. The CDR3 totals 17 residues. CDR3 sequence: CASSGLAGPSSYNEQFF. CDR3 in DNA: TGTGCCAGCAGTGGACTAGCGGGGCCGAGCTCCTACAATGAGCAGTTCTTC.

The chain employs TRBV18 and TRBJ1-5; D unclear. The CDR3 has 13 amino acids. V gave up 6 bases and J gave up 5 bases, with 11 bases separating them. Germline V CDR1 and CDR2: KGHSH, LQKENI. Written as DNA, the CDR3 is TGTGCCAGCTCGTATCAGCGCGATCAGCCCCAGCATTTT. Its protein product is CASSYQRDQPQHF.

This clone has a single count. This chain uses TRBV14 with TRBJ2-6, with D perhaps TRBD2 (5 bases). Per the germline V gene, CDR1 is SGHDN and CDR2 is FVKESK. This CDR3 is built from 17 residues. V was cut by 0 bases and J by 0 bases, with 9 bases left in between. For the CDR3, the DNA is TGTGCCAGCAGCCAAGATGCTGGGAGCTCTGGGGCCAACGTCCTGACTTTC. It yields the protein CASSQDAGSSGANVLTF.

This chain connects TRBV6-4 to TRBJ2-3, with 10 bases that match TRBD2. With V trimmed by 5 bases and J by 6 bases, 5 bases remained unmatched. There are 14 residues in the CDR3. Germline CDR1 and CDR2: MRHNA and SNTAGT. DNA for the CDR3: TGTGCCAGCAGTAAAAGCGGGGGGGCCGATACGCAGTATTTT. Amino acid sequence: CASSKSGGADTQYF.

This clone was counted between two and nine times. The DNA of the CDR3 is TGTGCCTGGAGTAAGGCCGTCGGGGAGACCCAGTACTTC. It specifies CAWSKAVGETQYF. V usage is TRBV30 and J usage is TRBJ2-5, with D hard to call. The ends were cut back, 2 bases at V and 5 bases at J, with 12 bases in the middle. Germline lookup yields CDR1 GTSNPN and CDR2 SVGIG (reference sequence). The CDR3 sequence is 13 residues long.

The chain couples TRBV7-2 to TRBJ2-3; D not resolved. V lost 5 bases, J lost 4 bases, and 16 bases lay in between. Looked up from germline, CDR1 is SGHTA and CDR2 is FQGNSA. The CDR3 consists of 15 residues. In nucleotides, the CDR3 is TGTGCCAGCAGCACCCGTGGTTGGGCGTCAGATACGCAGTATTTT. Its protein product is CASSTRGWASDTQYF.

V gene TRBV7-9 combines with J gene TRBJ1-1; 8 bases map to TRBD1. There are 15 residues in the CDR3. Germline loops: CDR1 SEHNR, CDR2 FQNEAQ (reference sequence). V shed 3 bases, J shed 4 bases, and the junction held 7 bases outside the gene matches. The CDR3 DNA is TGTGCCAGCAGCTTTTACACAGGGGGGGCCACTGAAGCTTTCTTT. Protein: CASSFYTGGATEAFF.

This clone came up a few times. The rearrangement links TRBV27 to TRBJ2-5; TRBD2 matches 12 bases. Trimming cost V 2 bases and J 5 bases; bases outside gene matches: 9. This CDR3 comprises 17 residues. Germline lookup yields CDR1 MNHEY and CDR2 SMNVEV (reference sequence). DNA of the CDR3: TGTGCCAGCAGTTTAAGGGCTAGCGGGGGGGCCAGGGAGACCCAGTACTTC. Translating it yields CASSLRASGGARETQYF.

The chain recombines TRBV2 with TRBJ2-7, with a possible D match to TRBD2 (5 bases). The CDR3 runs to 13 residues. Germline lookup yields CDR1 SNHLY and CDR2 FYNNEI. Trimming removed 6 bases at V and 5 bases at J, with 14 bases between. CDR3 nucleotide sequence: TGTGCCAGCAGCGGTACCCTCGGGAACGAGCAGTACTTC. Translating gives CASSGTLGNEQYF.

The chain links TRBV7-9 to TRBJ2-3; 9 positions match TRBD2. The germline CDR1 and CDR2 sequences are SEHNR and FQNEAQ (reference sequence). The junction had 6 bases not matched to a gene; V was cut back by 5 bases and J by 0 bases. There are 16 residues in the CDR3. Written as DNA, the CDR3 is TGTGCCAGCAGCCTACCTACTAGCGGGAGCACAGATACGCAGTATTTT. This translates into CASSLPTSGSTDTQYF.

The V gene is TRBV30, the J gene TRBJ1-1; TRBD1 aligns across 8 bases. The CDR3 length is 14 residues. J was trimmed by 4 bases and V by 2 bases; bases with no gene match: 6. CDR1 GTSNPN and CDR2 SVGIG come from the germline V gene (reference sequence). The CDR3 DNA sequence: TGTGCCTGGAGTTATGCGACAGGGGTCACTGAAGCTTTCTTT. Its protein product is CAWSYATGVTEAFF.

V is TRBV27 and J is TRBJ2-5, with TRBD2 matching over 8 bases. The germline V gene has CDR1 MNHEY and CDR2 SMNVEV (reference sequence). With 3 bases clipped from V and 4 bases from J, the junction kept 4 bases outside the gene matches. This CDR3 is 14 amino acids long. CDR3 in amino acids: CASSFGLATETQYF. CDR3 sequence (DNA): TGTGCCAGCAGTTTCGGACTAGCTACAGAGACCCAGTACTTC.

The V call is TRBV7-6, the J call TRBJ2-1, with 7 bases aligning to TRBD2. Trimming took 1 base from V and 0 from J; bases not matched to a gene: 9. CDR3 length: 18 residues. Germline-derived CDR1 and CDR2 are SGHVS and FNYEAQ. Here the CDR3 DNA reads TGTGCCAGCAGCTTAGAACCCCCCCTAGCGGTCTCCTACAATGAGCAGTTCTTC. Translated: CASSLEPPLAVSYNEQFF.

The CDR3 region is CASSLMSNSGNTIYF. Here the CDR3 DNA reads TGTGCCAGCAGCTTGATGAGTAACTCTGGAAACACCATATATTTT. This rearrangement joins TRBV5-5 to TRBJ1-3, with D uncertain. The germline V and J ends were trimmed by 1 base and 0 bases, with 8 bases remaining between them. The germline V gene has CDR1 SGHKS and CDR2 YYEKEE (reference sequence). The CDR3 is 15 amino acids.

The rearrangement uses TRBV4-3 and TRBJ1-2; 8 bases match TRBD1. With V trimmed by 0 bases and J by 0 bases, 3 bases remained unmatched. Looked up from germline, CDR1 is LGHNA and CDR2 is YSLEER. The CDR3 length is 16 residues. As DNA, the CDR3 is TGCGCCAGCAGCCAAGAAGGGACAGGAGCTAACTATGGCTACACCTTC. Its translation: CASSQEGTGANYGYTF.

The chain employs TRBV5-1 and TRBJ2-3; the match to TRBD2 covers 8 bases. This CDR3 is built from 14 residues. Germline loops: CDR1 SGHRS, CDR2 YFSETQ. V dropped 4 bases and J dropped 6; count of bases not matched to a gene: 7. CDR3 in DNA: TGCGCCAGCAGCGAGGTAGCGGGGAGTGATACGCAGTATTTT. This gives the protein CASSEVAGSDTQYF.

The gene calls are TRBV3-1 (or the pseudogene TRBV3-2) and TRBJ1-2, with TRBD1 as a possible D gene (6 bases). The CDR3 spans 16 residues. Trimming shortened V by 4 bases and J by 1 base, and 16 bases separated the two germline ends. In germline, CDR1 is LGHDT, CDR2 YNNKEL (reference sequence). The CDR3 DNA reads as TGTGCCAGCAGCCCCCCTCGACAGGAGTTTAACTATGGCTACACCTTC. It yields the protein CASSPPRQEFNYGYTF.

The chain uses TRBV3-1 (or the pseudogene TRBV3-2) and TRBJ2-5, with 7 bases that match TRBD1. V was pared by 1 base and J by 5 bases, with 7 bases of the junction left unmatched. This CDR3 has 15 residues. CDR1 and CDR2 from the germline V gene are LGHDT and YNNKEL (reference sequence). The DNA of the CDR3 is TGTGCCAGCAGCCAAGCAGGGGGTAGCAGGGAGACCCAGTACTTC. Its translation: CASSQAGGSRETQYF.

The rearrangement links TRBV2 to TRBJ2-1, with D maybe TRBD1 (6 bases). This CDR3 contains 15 residues. The germline V gene has CDR1 SNHLY and CDR2 FYNNEI. The V gene lost 3 bases and the J gene lost 2 bases, with 11 bases spanning the gap. The CDR3 DNA reads as TGTGCCAGCAGTGAGCTCAGGGGAGCCTACAATGAGCAGTTCTTC. It specifies CASSELRGAYNEQFF.

This clone was seen a handful of times. The chain carries TRBV19 and TRBJ2-6; D gene uncertain. The germline V gene encodes CDR1 LNHDA and CDR2 SQIVND (reference sequence). The CDR3 is 16 amino acids. Trimming removed 5 bases at V and 0 bases at J, with 11 bases between. CDR3 DNA sequence: TGTGCCAGTAGTGTTGACTCCCTCTCTGGGGCCAACGTCCTGACTTTC. This sequence encodes CASSVDSLSGANVLTF.

The chain combines TRBV19 with TRBJ1-6; TRBD1 matches at 7 bases. From germline, CDR1 is LNHDA and CDR2 SQIVND (reference sequence). V gave up 5 bases and J gave up 9 bases; unmatched junction bases: 1. This CDR3 comprises 12 residues. DNA for the CDR3: TGTGCCAGTAGTCAGGGGGGTTCACCCCTCCACTTT. This translates into CASSQGGSPLHF. Full variable domain (remainder filled in from reference TRBV19 and TRBJ1-6): DGGITQSPKYLFRKEGQNVTLSCEQNLNHDAMYWYRQDPGQGLRLIYYSQIVNDFQKGDIAEGYSVSREKKESFPLTVTSAQKNPTAFYLCASSQGGSPLHFGNGTRLTVT.

This clone occurred a few times. The J gene is TRBJ2-7, the V gene TRBV30; D is unresolved. Germline values: CDR1 GTSNPN, CDR2 SVGIG (reference sequence). The germline V and J ends were trimmed by 1 base and 3 bases, with 10 bases remaining between them. CDR3 size: 13 residues. The CDR3 reads CAWSESIYYEQYF. The CDR3 DNA is TGTGCCTGGAGTGAGAGCATTTACTACGAGCAGTACTTC.

The chain is built from TRBV19 and TRBJ2-1, with a weak D call TRBD1 (5 bases). CDR3 length: 14 amino acids. Looked up from germline, CDR1 is LNHDA and CDR2 is SQIVND (reference sequence). V was clipped by 4 bases and J by 5 bases, with 12 bases between them. The DNA for the CDR3 is TGTGCCAGTAGTAAAGGGCAGGGTAACAATGAGCAGTTCTTC. Translating it yields CASSKGQGNNEQFF.

The rearrangement uses TRBV11-2 and TRBJ2-7; tentative D call: TRBD2 (6 bases). The V gene's germline CDR1 is SGHAT and CDR2 FQNNGV. There are 15 residues in the CDR3. V gave up 5 bases and J gave up 3 bases, with 17 bases separating them. This CDR3 is CASSKAGTGDYEQYF. The CDR3 coding sequence is TGTGCCAGCAGCAAAGCTGGGACGGGGGACTACGAGCAGTACTTC.